This T cell receptor beta chain was retrieved from a study of shared clonotypes between healthy human individuals. Study-level points and caveats: Between a few donors, naive CD4 clonotypes were shared at a level of approximately 5%.

Concerning this clone: What it binds is unknown.

Sequencing was performed with immunoSEQ multiplex PCR; in TCRdb, only in-frame clones are kept and a portion is missing. The data contain around 320,000 clones, roughly 84% of them singletons. This TCR came from a man between 18 and 29 years old in good health. Source material: memory CD8+ T cells sorted from blood. Subset meaning: CD45RO+ cells pooled with CCR7-negative TemRA cells.

The CDR3 protein is CASSPGLAGYQETQYF. The CDR3 nucleotides are TGCGCCAGCAGCCCGGGACTAGCGGGGTATCAAGAGACCCAGTACTTC. The chain combines TRBV5-1 with TRBJ2-5; 13 bases align to TRBD2. The junction had 5 bases not matched to a gene; V was cut back by 4 bases and J by 2 bases. Per the germline V gene, CDR1 is SGHRS and CDR2 is YFSETQ. The CDR3 loop spans 16 amino acids.